This T cell receptor beta chain was sequenced in a study of vaccination and CD4 T cells after COVID-19. Study summary: Spike peptides, overlapping and drawn from SARS-CoV-2, HCoV-NL63, HCoV-OC43 and HCoV-229E, were used to stimulate cells.

CDR1 SGHVS and CDR2 FQNEAQ come from the germline V gene. This CDR3 spans 15 amino acids. V lost 5 bases, J lost 3 bases, and 4 bases stayed unmatched. This clonotype has just one count. What it binds is not known. The treatment was: approximately 11-day PBMC culture with coronavirus spike peptide pools or control peptides (ViraFEST assay). Researchers collected the unexposed donor's CD4+ T cells before the COVID-19 pandemic (2011-2018). Cultured CD4+ T cell DNA was sequenced using the Oncomine TCR Beta short-read assay. It was from cultured CD4+ T cells that genomic DNA was extracted. TCRdb redid the calling of the PCR reads with MiXCR, one entry per CDR3 protein. The sample consists of approximately 6,900 distinct CDR3 sequences, roughly two fifths of them appearing once.

The clonotype originates from a human donor in good health. Material: CD4+ T cells from blood, cultured in vitro. The J gene is TRBJ2-1, the V gene TRBV7-8, with 10 bases aligning to TRBD1. The CDR3: CASSPRTGGYNEQFF. CDR3 nucleotide sequence: TGTGCCAGCAGCCCTAGGACAGGGGGCTACAATGAGCAGTTCTTC.